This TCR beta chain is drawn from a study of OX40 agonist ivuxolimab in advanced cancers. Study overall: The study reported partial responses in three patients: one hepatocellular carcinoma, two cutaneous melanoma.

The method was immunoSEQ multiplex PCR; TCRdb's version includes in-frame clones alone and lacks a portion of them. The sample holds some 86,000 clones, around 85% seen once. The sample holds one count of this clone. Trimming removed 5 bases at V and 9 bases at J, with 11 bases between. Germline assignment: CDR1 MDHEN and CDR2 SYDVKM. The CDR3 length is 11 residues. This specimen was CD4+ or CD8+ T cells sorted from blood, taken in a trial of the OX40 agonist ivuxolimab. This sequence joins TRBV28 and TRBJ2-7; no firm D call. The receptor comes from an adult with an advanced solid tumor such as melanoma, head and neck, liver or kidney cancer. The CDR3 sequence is CASSMSLGQYF. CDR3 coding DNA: TGTGCCAGCAGTATGTCCCTGGGGCAGTACTTC.